The clone carrying this TCR beta chain was seen only a few times. As yet, its antigen is unknown. Produced via immunoSEQ multiplex PCR; TCRdb's table is partial and in-frame only. The sample includes about 43,000 clones, around 76% of them seen just once. Expansion of antigen-specific CD4+ T cells with viral peptide pools was carried out by the ViraFEST assay before sequencing. With roughly 9 days of culture completed, CD4+ T cells were isolated. Vaccine recipients, nucleocapsid antibody negative, had no prior SARS-CoV-2 infection. Researchers swapped half the medium for IL-2 medium on both days 3 and 7. CDR1 SGHRS and CDR2 YFSETQ come from the germline V gene. The CDR3 has 13 amino acids. The V and J ends lost 9 bases and 1 base respectively, with 13 bases between them. This entry belongs to a study of vaccination effects on CD4 cells after COVID-19. General study results and limits: In healthy vaccinees, only 1 of 255 vaccine-induced clones cross-reacted with common cold coronaviruses. The study found marked clonal contraction of infection- and vaccine-induced clones late after vaccination. Early timepoints after infection were absent, and convalescent patients were few in the study.

The rearrangement links TRBV5-1 to TRBJ1-1; no firm D call. The TCR was taken from a human donor who received a COVID-19 vaccine. The sample here was CD4+ T cells from PBMCs cultured with SARS-CoV-2 spike peptides, taken before COVID-19 vaccination. In nucleotides, the CDR3 is TGCGCCACCAGATTAGGGCCGAACACTGAAGCTTTCTTT. Residues: CATRLGPNTEAFF.